This T cell receptor (beta chain) was recovered during a study of T cell repertoires in cytomegalovirus infection. About this clonotype itself: Its antigen is not identified.

TCRdb used MiXCR to reprocess the reads, holding one entry per CDR3 protein. The table has approximately 390,000 distinct CDR3 sequences, roughly a third seen once. Trimming stripped 6 bases from V and 0 bases from J, with 17 bases between. This CDR3 is built from 16 residues. Germline CDR1 LNHDA, CDR2 SQIVND (reference sequence). This receptor was obtained from a human donor in good health (CMV status not recorded). Some clones in this sample may be carry-over from other donors' samples. The sequencing used cultured PBMCs, collected from culture after CMV antigen stimulation. J is TRBJ1-1 and V is TRBV19, with TRBD1 as a possible D gene (5 bases). The CDR3 coding sequence is TGTGCCAGTAGGCCTCCGGGGCTCGGATTGAACACTGAAGCTTTCTTT. Protein sequence: CASRPPGLGLNTEAFF.